These T cell receptor beta chains were read from a single sample in a study of CD8+CD57+ T cells in acquired aplastic anemia. Each CDR3 protein gets one entry after TCRdb re-called the reads with MiXCR. The sample lists about 420,000 distinct CDR3 sequences; around 68% were seen once. The material sequenced was sorted CD4+, CD8+, or CD8+CD57+ T cells (not recorded which) from PBMCs. The receptor set was obtained from a human donor in good health, serving as a control. CDR3s include the opening cysteine and the closing phenylalanine or tryptophan. A D gene is named only where the DNA matches it firmly. Not every row has a clone size; where given, it reads once, few, many or a size class.

TRBV7-9,TRBJ2-1,-,TRBD2,CASSTGTGGLMQFF,TGTGCCAGCAGCACCGGGACGGGAGGGCTTATGCAGTTCTTC
TRBV30,TRBJ1-5,many,-,CAWSGSPDTSPQHF,TGTGCCTGGAGTGGATCACCCGACACCTCGCCCCAGCATTTT
TRBV5-1,TRBJ1-5,many,-,CASSWSDSANQPQHF,TGCGCCAGCAGCTGGAGTGACAGTGCCAATCAGCCCCAGCATTTT
TRBV7-4,TRBJ2-2,-,-,CASSYGRNKGELFF,TGTGCCAGCAGTTACGGACGGAACAAGGGGGAGCTGTTTTTT
TRBV7-3,TRBJ2-2,-,TRBD1,CASSDRGLDTGELFF,TGTGCCAGCAGCGACAGGGGGCTGGACACCGGGGAGCTGTTTTTT
TRBV5-1,TRBJ2-5,many,TRBD1,CASSSLPGQGSATQYF,TGCGCCAGCAGCTCACTCCCTGGACAGGGAAGTGCAACCCAGTACTTC
TRBV5-1,TRBJ1-1,-,-,CASSFFNGQLNTEAFF,TGTGCCAGCAGCTTCTTCAATGGGCAGTTGAACACTGAAGCTTTCTTT
TRBV19,TRBJ1-3,-,-,CASSRDKAPRNTIYF,TGTGCCAGTAGTAGGGACAAGGCCCCGCGAAACACCATATATTTT
TRBV10-1,TRBJ1-2,few,-,CASSEGPRANYGYTF,TGCGCCAGCAGTGAAGGCCCGCGAGCTAACTATGGCTACACCTTC
TRBV12-3/TRBV12-4,TRBJ1-1,many,TRBD1,CASSFSGGVRAFF,TGTGCCAGCAGTTTTTCAGGGGGCGTTCGGGCTTTCTTT
TRBV5-1,TRBJ1-2,many,TRBD1,CASSGGDRGNYGYTF,TGCGCCAGCAGCGGAGGGGACAGGGGGAACTATGGCTACACCTTC
TRBV7-2,TRBJ1-2,-,TRBD1,CARWPATGGNYGYTF,TGTGCCCGCTGGCCAGCCACAGGGGGGAACTATGGCTACACCTTC
TRBV7-2,TRBJ1-5,-,-,CASSVQCSREPQHF,TGTGCCAGCAGCGTGCAGTGTAGCAGGGAGCCGCAGCATTTT
TRBV7-2,TRBJ2-1,once,-,CASSLNGQGELYF,TGTGCCAGCAGCTTAAATGGACAAGGGGAGCTCTACTTT
TRBV5-1,TRBJ2-1,-,TRBD2,CASSFRDYSSQFF,TGCGCCAGCAGCTTTCGGGACTACAGCTCGCAGTTCTTC
TRBV11-2,TRBJ1-5,-,-,CATSPIGNSQGQPQHF,TGTGCCACCAGCCCCATTGGAAACAGTCAGGGTCAGCCCCAGCATTTT
TRBV10-2,TRBJ2-3,many,TRBD2,CASSESSSGGEDTQYF,TGCGCCAGCAGTGAGTCTTCTAGCGGGGGGGAGGATACGCAGTATTTT
TRBV2,TRBJ1-6,few,-,CASTSTHNSPLHF,TGTGCCAGCACTTCGACACACAATTCACCCCTCCACTTT
TRBV9,TRBJ2-3,-,TRBD2,CASSEDRGGVTTPQYF,TGTGCCAGCAGCGAAGATCGCGGGGGGGTCACTACGCCGCAGTATTTT
TRBV9,TRBJ1-2,-,-,CASSLAAGDGYTF,TGTGCCAGCAGCTTAGCTGCAGGGGATGGCTACACCTTC
TRBV20-1,TRBJ2-1,-,TRBD2,CSARLAVGRYYNEQFF,TGCAGTGCCCGACTAGCGGTAGGCCGATACTACAATGAGCAGTTCTTC
TRBV24-1,TRBJ1-2,once,TRBD1,CATSDLDRDYGYTF,TGTGCCACCAGTGACCTTGACAGGGACTATGGCTACACCTTC
TRBV20-1,TRBJ2-1,-,TRBD2,CSAGGSGGARYNEQFF,TGCAGTGCTGGGGGTAGCGGGGGGGCCAGGTACAATGAGCAGTTCTTC
TRBV11-2,TRBJ2-6,-,-,CASRGGGANVLTF,TGTGCCAGCAGGGGGGGAGGGGCCAACGTCCTGACTTTC
TRBV19,TRBJ2-4,-,TRBD2,CASSGASGVAKNIQYF,TGTGCCAGTAGTGGCGCTAGCGGAGTGGCCAAAAACATTCAGTACTTC
TRBV10-2,TRBJ1-5,-,-,CASSGAQESQPQHF,TGCGCCAGCAGTGGAGCACAGGAGAGTCAGCCCCAGCATTTT
TRBV20-1,TRBJ2-7,-,TRBD2,CSAPQPLAGSSYEQYF,TGCAGTGCACCGCAACCTCTAGCGGGGAGCTCCTACGAGCAGTACTTC
TRBV6-5,TRBJ2-1,-,TRBD2,CASNKGSGGAGYNEQFF,TGTGCCAGCAATAAGGGTAGCGGGGGGGCCGGCTACAATGAGCAGTTCTTC
TRBV20-1,TRBJ2-3,-,TRBD2,CSAPRTSGGGTDTQYF,TGCAGTGCACCGAGGACTAGCGGGGGGGGCACAGATACGCAGTATTTT
TRBV24-1,TRBJ2-3,-,TRBD2,CATSDYLAGGSDTQYF,TGTGCCACCAGTGATTACCTAGCGGGGGGGTCAGATACGCAGTATTTT
TRBV9,TRBJ1-2,-,-,CASSLNEGGGDTF,TGCGCCAGCAGCCTCAATGAGGGGGGAGGCGACACCTTC
TRBV20-1,TRBJ2-1,many,TRBD2,CSADKLAGGNNEQFF,TGCAGTGCTGACAAACTAGCGGGGGGAAACAATGAGCAGTTCTTC
TRBV7-8,TRBJ1-2,many,-,CASSSLQQGWGDYGYTF,TGTGCCAGCAGCTCCCTCCAACAGGGCTGGGGAGACTATGGCTACACCTTC
TRBV9,TRBJ2-7,many,-,CASSVGGTVSSYEQYF,TGTGCCAGCAGCGTCGGAGGGACCGTGAGCTCCTACGAGCAGTACTTC
TRBV7-2,TRBJ1-1,many,TRBD1,CASSSTGVVTEAFF,TGTGCCAGCAGTTCCACAGGGGTAGTCACTGAAGCTTTCTTT
TRBV20-1,TRBJ2-7,-,TRBD2,CSALGLAANEQYF,TGCAGTGCTCTTGGACTAGCGGCGAACGAGCAGTACTTC
TRBV2,TRBJ1-2,few,TRBD1,CASRSPGTGGYGYTF,TGTGCCAGCCGATCCCCCGGGACAGGGGGCTATGGCTACACCTTC
TRBV9,TRBJ1-6,-,-,CASSLTHGTNWPLHF,TGTGCCAGCAGCTTAACGCACGGGACAAATTGGCCACTCCACTTT
TRBV7-2,TRBJ1-3,-,-,CASSQPGRGNNTTYF,TGTGCCAGCAGCCAACCGGGAAGGGGGAACAACACCACATATTTT
TRBV24-1,TRBJ1-1,many,TRBD1,CATKPPLGQKNTEAFF,TGTGCCACCAAACCCCCCCTGGGACAGAAGAACACTGAAGCTTTCTTT
TRBV10-3,TRBJ1-2,-,-,CAISDQGAEYGYTF,TGTGCCATCAGTGATCAGGGCGCTGAATATGGCTACACCTTC
TRBV9,TRBJ1-4,many,-,CASSQVGAGEKLFF,TGTGCCAGCAGCCAGGTGGGGGCGGGAGAAAAACTGTTTTTT
TRBV9,TRBJ2-7,-,-,CASSVVNRTGAYYF,TGTGCCAGCAGTGTAGTCAACAGGACTGGCGCTTACTACTTC
TRBV2,TRBJ2-7,-,-,CASREDGTEIPYFQHF,TGTGCCAGCAGAGAGGACGGCACTGAGATTCCGTACTTCCAGCACTTC
TRBV20-1,TRBJ2-7,-,TRBD1,CSARDPGQVAYEQYF,TGCAGTGCTAGAGACCCGGGACAGGTGGCCTACGAGCAGTACTTC
TRBV9,TRBJ1-3,few,-,CASSATGGSGNTIYF,TGTGCCAGCAGCGCAACGGGGGGATCTGGAAACACCATATATTTT
TRBV20-1,TRBJ2-5,-,TRBD2,CSASAIAGGPETQYF,TGCAGTGCCAGCGCGATAGCGGGGGGTCCAGAGACCCAGTACTTC
TRBV4-1,TRBJ1-5,many,TRBD1,CASSQVLGQNNQPQHF,TGCGCCAGCAGCCAAGTCCTGGGACAGAATAATCAGCCCCAGCATTTT
TRBV7-9,TRBJ1-1,many,-,CASSRVEGQAFF,TGTGCCAGCAGCCGAGTTGAGGGGCAGGCTTTCTTT
TRBV20-1,TRBJ2-5,-,-,CSARRQGGSYGYTFGSGTQYF,-
TRBV9,TRBJ2-7,-,TRBD2,CASRGSGGAIAYEQYF,TGTGCCAGCAGGGGTAGCGGGGGGGCCATTGCGTACGAGCAGTACTTC
TRBV10-3,TRBJ2-3,many,TRBD2,CAIGTSGGVTDTQYF,TGTGCCATCGGGACTAGCGGGGGGGTCACAGATACGCAGTATTTT
TRBV4-1,TRBJ1-2,many,-,CASSQVGYGYTF,TGCGCCAGCAGCCAAGTAGGGTATGGCTACACCTTC